The 30 T cell receptor beta chains listed next were all sequenced from one sample in a study of cytotoxic CD8 clonotypes in ibrutinib-treated CLL. Data came from immunoSEQ multiplex PCR; TCRdb stores just in-frame clones and leaves some out. The profile covers about 40,000 clones, with roughly two thirds appearing a single time and around 10% taken by the ten largest. This specimen was PBMCs, taken at disease progression, from a patient treated with ibrutinib. The receptors originated from a human donor with chronic lymphocytic leukemia.

The V and J genes are TRBV10-3 and TRBJ2-1; a possible D gene is TRBD1 (6 bases). V dropped 0 bases and J dropped 9 bases, with 12 bases sitting between them. CDR1 is ENHRY, CDR2 SYGVKD, per germline. CDR3 length: 14 residues. The CDR3 sequence: CAISESTGSGEQFF. CDR3 DNA sequence: TGTGCCATCAGTGAGTCAACAGGGTCCGGTGAGCAGTTCTTC.

The chain carries TRBV6-5 and TRBJ1-4, with D uncertain. The CDR3 spans 15 residues. Germline CDR1 reads MNHEY; CDR2 reads SVGAGI. V dropped 2 bases and J dropped 3 bases, with 10 bases sitting between them. The CDR3 is CASSYDGVANEKLFF. The CDR3 nucleotides read TGTGCCAGCAGTTACGACGGAGTGGCTAATGAAAAACTGTTTTTT.

The V call is TRBV7-8, the J call TRBJ1-2, with D possibly TRBD1 on 6 matching bases. Germline V gene data show CDR1 as SGHVS and CDR2 as FQNEAQ. With 0 bases removed from V and 4 bases from J, the gap between germline ends came to 12 bases. The CDR3 spans 15 residues. CDR3 coding DNA: TGTGCCAGCAGCTTAGCCGCAGGGGTAGGCTATGGCTACACCTTC. Amino acids: CASSLAAGVGYGYTF.

This clone was seen a single time. The junction differs from germline at one of its ends, possibly a read error. The gene calls are TRBV7-7 and TRBJ2-1; D may correspond to TRBD1 or TRBD2 (6 bases each). Germline V gives CDR1 SSHAT, CDR2 FNYEAQ (reference sequence). The CDR3 extends over 20 amino acids. CDR3 region: CASSLVRGLGGRDEYNEQFF. For the CDR3, the DNA is TGTGCTAGCAGCTTAGTAAGGGGACTTGGGGGCAGGGACGAGTACAATGAGCAGTTCTTC.

This rearrangement joins TRBV2 to TRBJ1-1; the D gene is possibly TRBD1 (6 bases). The CDR3 is 14 amino acids. From germline, CDR1 is SNHLY and CDR2 FYNNEI. Trimming pared 4 bases from V and 0 bases from J, leaving 9 bases between. The CDR3 here is CASSVGQLNTEAFF. CDR3 DNA sequence: TGTGCCAGCAGTGTTGGACAGCTGAACACTGAAGCTTTCTTT.

This chain links TRBV9 with TRBJ2-5; a possible D gene is TRBD1 (5 bases). This CDR3 has 13 amino acids. Germline values: CDR1 SGDLS, CDR2 YYNGEE. Deletions cut 3 bases from V and 5 bases from J, with 11 bases between. The CDR3 DNA sequence: TGTGCCAGCAGCGCCGACAGCCCCGAGACCCAGTACTTC. Amino acids: CASSADSPETQYF. Together with reference TRBV9 and TRBJ2-5, the CDR3 gives the full variable domain: DSGVTQTPKHLITATGQRVTLRCSPRSGDLSVYWYQQSLDQGLQFLIQYYNGEERAKGNILERFSAQQFPDLHSELNLSSLELGDSALYFCASSADSPETQYFGPGTRLLVL.

The count of this clone is one. The genes are TRBV6-7 and TRBJ1-6; D ambiguous. TRBV6-7 is labeled an ORF, and its function is uncertain. The length of the CDR3 is 16 residues. Trimming took off 2 bases at V and 6 bases at J, with 14 bases between the two ends. CDR3 bases: TGTGCCAGCAGTTACAAGGGCCTCCCATCTAATTCACCCCTCCACTTT. Amino acid sequence: CASSYKGLPSNSPLHF.

The rearrangement links TRBV5-6 to TRBJ2-7; 9 bases are shared with TRBD1. The J segment lost 7 bases and the V segment lost 3 bases, leaving 11 bases of the junction unmatched. CDR3 size: 15 residues. CDR1 and CDR2 from the germline V gene are SGHDT and YYEEEE. The CDR3 DNA reads as TGTGCCAGCAGCTCCCCCGGGACAGGGAAGAGGGAGCAGTACTTC. This sequence encodes CASSSPGTGKREQYF.

V and J are TRBV10-1 and TRBJ1-1; D remains unclear. CDR1 and CDR2 from the germline V gene are WNHNN and SYGVQD (reference sequence). This CDR3 spans 14 amino acids. V lost 5 bases, J lost 5 bases, and 15 bases lay in between. For the CDR3, the DNA is TGCGCCAGCAGTTTTGCGGGCCTTGGAACTGAAGCTTTCTTT. Its protein is CASSFAGLGTEAFF.

The rearrangement links TRBV27 to TRBJ2-7; the D is unclear. There are 13 residues in the CDR3. V was shortened by 6 bases and J by 0 bases, with 9 bases between the two germline ends. Germline V lookup: CDR1 MNHEY, CDR2 SMNVEV (reference sequence). The CDR3 loop reads CASRLPNSYEQYF. For the CDR3, the DNA is TGTGCCAGCAGACTACCTAACTCCTACGAGCAGTACTTC.

This clone was found a few times. CDR3 sequence: CASSFPSGRDEQFF. In DNA form, the CDR3 reads TGCGCCAGCAGCTTCCCTAGCGGGAGGGATGAGCAGTTCTTC. V gene TRBV5-1 combines with J gene TRBJ2-1; TRBD2 matches at 12 bases. CDR1 is SGHRS, CDR2 YFSETQ, per germline. CDR3 length: 14 amino acids. With V trimmed by 2 bases and J by 8 bases, 2 bases remained unmatched.

This sequence joins TRBV7-8 and TRBJ2-2; 7 bases agree with TRBD1. The germline V gene encodes CDR1 SGHVS and CDR2 FQNEAQ. CDR3 length: 15 residues. The junction had 8 bases not matched to a gene; V was cut back by 5 bases and J by 5 bases. The CDR3 bases are TGTGCCAGCAGCCGCGACAGGGTAGGAACCGGGGAGCTGTTTTTT. Protein product: CASSRDRVGTGELFF.

This clone was detected only once. This chain links TRBV18 with TRBJ1-2; tentative D call: TRBD1 (5 bases). Germline V gene lookup returns CDR1 KGHSH and CDR2 LQKENI. Trimming shortened V by 6 bases and J by 6 bases, and 17 bases separated the two germline ends. This CDR3 comprises 14 residues. The CDR3 region has the DNA TGTGCCAGCTCGCCCTTCCGGGACGAAAATGGCTACACCTTC. As protein: CASSPFRDENGYTF.

This rearrangement joins TRBV6-1 to TRBJ1-4; 8 positions agree with TRBD1. Germline V gene data show CDR1 as MNHNS and CDR2 as SASEGT. The CDR3 is 15 residues long. CDR3: CATTSGGLANEKLFF. The CDR3 DNA reads TGTGCGACGACGTCAGGGGGCCTAGCTAATGAAAAACTGTTTTTT.

V usage is TRBV19 and J usage is TRBJ2-2; 9 nucleotides agree with TRBD2. This CDR3 has 16 residues. The germline V gene has CDR1 LNHDA and CDR2 SQIVND (reference sequence). V lost 3 bases and J lost 2; bases outside the gene matches: 4. CDR3 in amino acids: CASSIPSGTNTGELFF. The CDR3 DNA sequence: TGTGCCAGTAGTATCCCTAGCGGGACCAACACCGGGGAGCTGTTTTTT.

The V and J genes are TRBV4-2 and TRBJ1-5, with a weak D call TRBD1 (5 bases). Trimming left V 5 bases short and J 8 bases short, with 22 bases between. Germline assignment: CDR1 LGHNA and CDR2 YNFKEQ. The CDR3 totals 16 residues. CDR3 sequence reads: CASSAGGVEGVEPQHF. CDR3 DNA: TGTGCCAGCAGCGCCGGGGGGGTTGAGGGTGTAGAGCCCCAGCATTTT.

This chain connects TRBV14 to TRBJ1-1; the D is unclear. The CDR3 is 13 amino acids. Trimming removed 3 bases from V and 2 bases from J, with 7 bases in between. Germline CDR1 SGHDN, CDR2 FVKESK. The CDR3 DNA reads as TGTGCCAGCAGCCAGGGATATAACACTGAAGCTTTCTTT. Residues: CASSQGYNTEAFF.

The chain uses TRBV28 and TRBJ2-2; a possible D gene is TRBD2 (5 bases). With 6 bases removed from V and 10 bases from J, the gap between germline ends came to 18 bases. The germline V gene encodes CDR1 MDHEN and CDR2 SYDVKM. The CDR3 is made up of 14 amino acids. CDR3 loop: CASSRQPTREELFF. The DNA of the CDR3 is TGTGCCAGCAGCCGCCAGCCTACTAGGGAGGAGCTGTTTTTT.

This chain uses TRBV6-1 with TRBJ2-7; D uncertain. The V end lost 4 bases, the J end lost 0 bases, and 10 bases lay between the germline ends. Germline V lookup: CDR1 MNHNS, CDR2 SASEGT. There are 14 residues in the CDR3. DNA for the CDR3: TGTGCCAGCAGTGTACAGCAAAGCTCCTACGAGCAGTACTTC. Its translation: CASSVQQSSYEQYF.

The gene calls are TRBV19 and TRBJ2-5, with TRBD2 as a possible D gene (7 bases). The CDR3 runs 17 residues. The germline V and J ends were trimmed by 6 bases and 4 bases, with 24 bases remaining between them. Germline CDR1 and CDR2: LNHDA and SQIVND (reference sequence). CDR3 sequence: CASSKQRDARGGETQYF. DNA of the CDR3: TGTGCCAGTAGCAAACAGCGGGACGCCCGAGGGGGAGAGACCCAGTACTTC.

The J gene is TRBJ1-3, the V gene TRBV18; tentatively, D is TRBD1 (6 bases). The ends were cut back, 3 bases at V and 0 bases at J, with 12 bases in the middle. The CDR3 is 16 amino acids. The germline CDR1 and CDR2 sequences are KGHSH and LQKENI. The CDR3 DNA reads TGTGCCAGCTCACCCTCCTCAGGGGACTCTGGAAACACCATATATTTT. Translated, it gives CASSPSSGDSGNTIYF.

The chain carries TRBV4-1 and TRBJ1-2; a weak D match, TRBD1 (5 bases). Trimming took off 2 bases at V and 0 bases at J, with 10 bases between the two ends. The CDR3 consists of 15 residues. The germline CDR1 and CDR2 sequences are MGHRA and YSYEKL. This CDR3 reads CASSQSDISNYGYTF. CDR3 bases: TGCGCCAGCAGCCAATCGGACATATCTAACTATGGCTACACCTTC.

A remark on this clone: Germline is not matched at one junction end, which may reflect a read error. The chain carries TRBV7-2 and TRBJ1-2; 9 bases match TRBD1. CDR1 and CDR2 (germline): SGHTA, FQGNSA. This CDR3 spans 15 amino acids. CDR3 in DNA: TGTGCCAGCAGATTAGGCGGACAGGGGACATCTGGCTACACCTTC. Translation gives CASRLGGQGTSGYTF.

The V and J genes are TRBV5-1 and TRBJ2-5; D is tentatively TRBD1 or TRBD2 (5 bases each). The CDR3 is 14 residues long. CDR1 is SGHRS, CDR2 YFSETQ, per germline. V lost 3 bases and J lost 2, with 11 bases in between. CDR3: CASSSGRPQETQYF. The CDR3 DNA follows: TGCGCCAGCAGCTCGGGACGGCCACAAGAGACCCAGTACTTC. The full variable domain, rest sourced from reference TRBV5-1 and TRBJ2-5, is KAGVTQTPRYLIKTRGQQVTLSCSPISGHRSVSWYQQTPGQGLQFLFEYFSETQRNKGNFPGRFSGRQFSNSRSEMNVSTLELGDSALYLCASSSGRPQETQYFGPGTRLLVL.

In this sample, this clone turned up once. The genes are TRBV9 and TRBJ2-7; D remains unclear. CDR3 length: 13 residues. With 4 bases removed from V and 4 bases from J, the gap between germline ends came to 12 bases. CDR1 SGDLS and CDR2 YYNGEE come from the germline V gene. The CDR3 DNA reads as TGTGCCAGCAGCCCAAACCCACAATACGAGCAGTACTTC. Amino acid sequence: CASSPNPQYEQYF.

This clone was counted once. V usage is TRBV4-2 and J usage is TRBJ2-7; D is ambiguous. The CDR3 runs to 14 residues. Germline-derived CDR1 and CDR2 are LGHNA and YNFKEQ. V was trimmed by 0 bases and J by 8 bases, leaving 14 bases between them. CDR3 sequence reads: CASSQEADKRQQYF. CDR3 nucleotides: TGTGCCAGCAGCCAAGAGGCCGACAAAAGACAGCAGTACTTC.

J is TRBJ2-1 and V is TRBV6-1; D remains ambiguous. Trimming pared 8 bases from V and 8 bases from J, leaving 7 bases between. This CDR3 contains 10 residues. Per the germline V gene, CDR1 is MNHNS and CDR2 is SASEGT. CDR3 sequence reads: CASGQYEQFF. The CDR3 DNA follows: TGTGCCAGCGGCCAGTATGAGCAGTTCTTC.

This clone has a single count. This chain links TRBV5-1 with TRBJ2-1; 12 bases line up with TRBD2. This CDR3 comprises 15 residues. The V and J ends lost 2 bases and 6 bases, in that order; junction bases with no gene match: 3. CDR1 is SGHRS, CDR2 YFSETQ, per germline. Written as DNA, the CDR3 is TGCGCCAGCAGCTTCGGACTAGCGGGGACCAATGAGCAGTTCTTC. Translating gives CASSFGLAGTNEQFF.

This chain joins TRBV5-4 and TRBJ2-5; 8 nucleotides match TRBD2. Losses at the gene ends were 0 bases for V and 5 bases for J; bases not matched to a gene: 6. The CDR3 contains 15 residues. Germline CDR1 is SGHNT and CDR2 is YYREEE (reference sequence). In DNA, the CDR3 is TGTGCCAGCAGCTTGGCCTCGGCTAGCGGGGAGACCCAGTACTTC. Translation: CASSLASASGETQYF. The entire variable domain, with the rest obtained from reference TRBV5-4 and TRBJ2-5, is as follows: ETGVTQSPTHLIKTRGQQVTLRCSSQSGHNTVSWYQQALGQGPQFIFQYYREEENGRGNFPPRFSGLQFPNYSSELNVNALELDDSALYLCASSLASASGETQYFGPGTRLLVL.

The rearrangement uses TRBV19 and TRBJ2-7; D remains ambiguous. This CDR3 contains 13 residues. The germline gives CDR1 LNHDA, CDR2 SQIVND (reference sequence). V lost 3 bases, J lost 2 bases, and 8 bases lay in between. The CDR3 DNA sequence: TGTGCCAGTAGTATTCAAAGGGCCTACGAGCAGTACTTC. Its protein product is CASSIQRAYEQYF.